This is a list of T cell receptor beta chains from one sample in a study of OX40 agonist ivuxolimab in advanced cancers. Sequencing used immunoSEQ multiplex PCR; TCRdb keeps in-frame clones, though not all of them. Counted here are 70,000 or so clones, 85% to 90% occurring once; the ten biggest clones make up about 6%. The specimen was CD4+ or CD8+ T cells sorted from blood, collected in a trial of the OX40 agonist ivuxolimab. These receptors all stem from an adult with an advanced solid tumor such as melanoma, head and neck, liver or kidney cancer. Both conserved end residues are part of each CDR3. The D gene is left open where the match is weak. Part of the rows lack a size; the others show once, few, many or a class for expanded clones.

d_gene | abundance | j_gene | v_gene | CDR3aa | CDR3nt
- | few | TRBJ1-1 | TRBV5-6 | CASSLGRVAFF | TGTGCCAGCAGCTTGGGGAGGGTAGCTTTCTTT
- | - | TRBJ2-3 | TRBV5-1 | CASSLEKTTSTDTQYF | TGCGCCAGCAGCTTGGAGAAGACAACTAGCACAGATACGCAGTATTTT
- | - | TRBJ2-7 | TRBV10-3 | CAISDGGTGEQYF | TGTGCCATCAGTGACGGAGGTACCGGCGAGCAGTACTTC
- | - | TRBJ2-7 | TRBV18 | CASSPQEREWTYEQYF | TGTGCCAGCTCACCCCAGGAACGGGAGTGGACCTACGAGCAGTACTTC
- | - | TRBJ2-7 | TRBV30 | CAWSVTGASRGYEQYF | TGTGCCTGGAGTGTTACCGGCGCCTCGAGGGGCTACGAGCAGTACTTC
TRBD2 | - | TRBJ2-3 | TRBV10-2 | CASSEMAGGSTDTQYF | TGCGCCAGCAGTGAGATGGCGGGGGGGAGCACAGATACGCAGTATTTT
- | - | TRBJ2-5 | TRBV9 | CASSVGGRIETQYF | TGTGCCAGCAGCGTAGGGGGGAGGATTGAGACCCAGTACTTC
- | - | TRBJ1-1 | TRBV7-9 | CASSLSQGRDTEAFF | TGTGCCAGCAGCTTATCGCAGGGGCGGGACACTGAAGCTTTCTTT
TRBD1 | - | TRBJ2-3 | TRBV4-1 | CASSPITGGPTDTQYF | TGCGCCAGCAGCCCGATTACAGGGGGCCCCACAGATACGCAGTATTTT
- | few | TRBJ1-2 | TRBV6-5 | CASSSRGQANYGYTF | TGTGCCAGCAGTTCCCGGGGGCAGGCTAACTATGGCTACACCTTC
- | - | TRBJ1-5 | TRBV27 | CASSSRAGVQPQHF | TGTGCCAGCAGTTCTAGGGCAGGGGTTCAGCCCCAGCATTTT
TRBD1 | - | TRBJ1-5 | TRBV4-2 | CASSQWTGSQPQHF | TGTGCCAGCAGCCAATGGACAGGGTCTCAGCCCCAGCATTTT
- | - | TRBJ1-2 | TRBV6-5 | CASRNQGLIYGYTF | TGTGCCAGCAGAAATCAGGGTCTTATCTATGGCTACACCTTC
- | - | TRBJ2-3 | TRBV13 | CASSSGPEGADTQYF | TGTGCCAGCAGTTCGGGCCCGGAGGGGGCAGATACGCAGTATTTT
- | - | TRBJ2-5 | TRBV20-1 | CSAQKETQYF | TGCAGTGCCCAAAAAGAGACCCAGTACTTC
- | - | TRBJ1-3 | TRBV4-3 | CASSQRTAGNTIYF | TGCGCCAGCAGCCAGAGGACAGCTGGAAACACCATATATTTT
- | - | TRBJ2-3 | TRBV11-2 | CASSFGPKGRLDTQYF | TGTGCCAGCAGCTTCGGTCCAAAGGGACGTCTAGATACGCAGTATTTT
- | - | TRBJ2-5 | TRBV11-1 | CASSLAGTGETQYF | TGTGCCAGCAGCTTAGCGGGGACCGGGGAGACCCAGTACTTC
- | - | TRBJ1-1 | TRBV6-5 | CASSYTGPDTEAFF | TGTGCCAGCAGTTACACCGGACCGGACACTGAAGCTTTCTTT
TRBD1 | - | TRBJ1-1 | TRBV27 | CASSLTGGLSEAFF | TGTGCCAGCAGTTTAACAGGGGGCCTTTCTGAAGCTTTCTTT
- | - | TRBJ2-5 | TRBV25-1 | CASSGWGVNGQETQYF | TGTGCCAGCAGTGGGTGGGGAGTTAATGGTCAAGAGACCCAGTACTTC
TRBD1 | - | TRBJ2-7 | TRBV28 | CASSFGQASYEQYF | TGTGCCAGCAGTTTCGGACAGGCTTCCTACGAGCAGTACTTC
TRBD1 | - | TRBJ1-3 | TRBV23-1 | CASSPRQGGSSGNTIYF | TGCGCCAGCAGTCCACGACAGGGGGGAAGCTCTGGAAACACCATATATTTT
- | - | TRBJ1-3 | TRBV30 | CAWKISGNTIYF | TGTGCCTGGAAAATCTCTGGAAACACCATATATTTT
- | - | TRBJ1-5 | TRBV19 | CASSIFRGPPQPQHF | TGTGCCAGTAGTATTTTCAGGGGACCGCCTCAGCCCCAGCATTTT
TRBD2 | - | TRBJ2-1 | TRBV29-1 | CSVEELAYNEQFF | TGCAGCGTTGAAGAACTAGCGTACAATGAGCAGTTCTTC
- | - | TRBJ2-7 | TRBV6-1 | CASSEESWDRYEQYF | TGTGCCAGCAGTGAAGAGTCTTGGGACCGCTACGAGCAGTACTTC
- | - | TRBJ2-7 | TRBV27 | CASSWTAAPTYEQYF | TGTGCCAGCAGCTGGACCGCTGCCCCTACCTACGAGCAGTACTTC
TRBD1 | - | TRBJ2-2 | TRBV4-3 | CASSQDPGQGTGELFF | TGCGCCAGCAGCCAAGATCCGGGACAGGGGACCGGGGAGCTGTTTTTT
TRBD2 | - | TRBJ2-1 | TRBV9 | CASGAGLAGRSRNEQFF | TGTGCCAGCGGGGCGGGACTAGCGGGGAGATCTAGAAATGAGCAGTTCTTC